This TCR beta chain was obtained from a study of blood T cell repertoires in COVID-19. Under the authors' procedure: Estimation of nucleated cell counts relied on the amplification of reference gene primers. Assay: immunoSEQ multiplex PCR; the TCRdb copy retains only in-frame clones and omits some. V and J calls and clone size are those listed in that table; D and trimming were worked out from the DNA. Seen here are approximately 300,000 clones, roughly 90% observed once, and the top ten hold roughly 5.3%. V trimming: 7 bases; J trimming: 0 bases; junction bases outside the gene matches: 6. The CDR3 contains 14 residues. Looked up from germline, CDR1 is SNHLY and CDR2 is FYNNEI.

The V call is TRBV2, the J call TRBJ2-7; TRBD1 matches at 7 bases. The receptor was isolated from a man aged 60 to 69 who had recovered from COVID-19. Sequencing was done on a sample of PBMCs or T cells enriched from blood (not recorded which). The CDR3 region is CASNPTGPSYEQYF. The CDR3 DNA reads TGTGCCAGCAACCCGACAGGGCCCTCCTACGAGCAGTACTTC.